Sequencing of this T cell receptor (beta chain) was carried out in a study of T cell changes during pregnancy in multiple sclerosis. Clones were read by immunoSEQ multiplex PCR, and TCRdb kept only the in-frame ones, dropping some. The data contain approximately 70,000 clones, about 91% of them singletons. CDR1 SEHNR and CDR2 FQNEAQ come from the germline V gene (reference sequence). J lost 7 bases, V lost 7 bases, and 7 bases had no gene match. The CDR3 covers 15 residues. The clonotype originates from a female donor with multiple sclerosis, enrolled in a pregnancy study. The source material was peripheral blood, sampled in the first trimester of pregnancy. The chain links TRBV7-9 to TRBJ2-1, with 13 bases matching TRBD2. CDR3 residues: CASNPKGLAGNEQFF. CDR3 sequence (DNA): TGTGCCAGCAACCCTAAGGGACTAGCGGGAAATGAGCAGTTCTTC.